These 11 T cell receptor beta chains originate from one sample sequenced in a study of shared clonotypes between healthy human individuals. Repertoires were generated with immunoSEQ multiplex PCR, while TCRdb's copy carries only in-frame clones and drops some. Among about 2 million clones listed, 95% were seen once. The sample taken for sequencing was naive CD4+ T cells sorted from blood. Stated subset: CD45RA+ positively selected. The source of these receptors is a man aged 18 to 30 in good health.

To note about this clone: Additional DNA sequences in this sample encode the identical CDR3. The chain links TRBV9 to TRBJ2-7; 10 bases align to TRBD1. The CDR3 is 15 residues long. The germline V gene has CDR1 SGDLS and CDR2 YYNGEE. With V trimmed by 5 bases and J by 3 bases, 8 bases remained unmatched. The CDR3 loop reads CASSPTGTGVYEQYF. The CDR3 DNA reads TGTGCCAGCAGTCCTACCGGGACAGGGGTCTACGAGCAGTACTTC.

The rearrangement links TRBV10-3 to TRBJ1-1; D call uncertain. V lost 4 bases, J lost 0 bases, and 6 bases lay in between. The CDR3 runs to 13 residues. Per germline, CDR1 ENHRY and CDR2 SYGVKD. CDR3 sequence reads: CAISGTLNTEAFF. The CDR3 coding sequence is TGTGCCATCAGTGGGACGCTGAACACTGAAGCTTTCTTT.

The rearrangement links TRBV2 to TRBJ1-5; D possibly corresponds to TRBD1 (5 bases). V was trimmed by 4 bases and J by 0 bases, leaving 10 bases between them. The CDR3 loop spans 15 amino acids. The germline gives CDR1 SNHLY, CDR2 FYNNEI. The CDR3 sequence: CASSGRGLSNQPQHF. CDR3 bases: TGTGCCAGCAGTGGCCGGGGCCTTAGCAATCAGCCCCAGCATTTT.

In regard to this clone: The same CDR3 arises from other DNA sequences in this sample as well. The genes are TRBV7-3 and TRBJ1-5; D uncertain. The CDR3 is 13 residues long. CDR1 is SGHTA and CDR2 is FQGTGA in the germline V gene. The V and J ends lost 2 bases and 3 bases respectively, with 5 bases between them. The CDR3 DNA reads TGTGCCAGCAGCTTAGGCGTCAATCAGCCCCAGCATTTT. It encodes CASSLGVNQPQHF.

The rearrangement uses TRBV14 and TRBJ2-1; a weak D match, TRBD2 (7 bases). The germline V gene encodes CDR1 SGHDN and CDR2 FVKESK. This CDR3 has 13 residues. V lost 0 bases and J 13 bases, leaving 13 bases between the germline ends. The CDR3 DNA reads as TGTGCCAGCAGCCAAGATCGGGGGGCTAGTCAGTTCTTC. This sequence encodes CASSQDRGASQFF.

The chain joins TRBV27 to TRBJ1-6, with D unresolved. Germline V gene sequence: CDR1 MNHEY, CDR2 SMNVEV (reference sequence). CDR3 length equals 13 residues. V lost 2 bases and J lost 14, with 13 bases in between. The DNA for the CDR3 is TGTGCCAGCAGTTTAGGTCCAAATTGGGCCCTCCACTTT. This translates into CASSLGPNWALHF.

The rearrangement uses TRBV27 and TRBJ1-6, with D perhaps matching TRBD1 (5 bases). The CDR3 has 14 residues. Trimming stripped 3 bases from V and 8 bases from J, with 11 bases between. Germline-derived CDR1 and CDR2 are MNHEY and SMNVEV (reference sequence). The DNA for the CDR3 is TGTGCCAGCAGTTTTAGGCAGGGTGATTCACCCCTCCACTTT. Its translation is CASSFRQGDSPLHF.

This clone was counted ten times or more. The chain employs TRBV18 and TRBJ1-1; D not certain. CDR3 length: 13 amino acids. V lost 3 bases to trimming and J lost 5 bases, with 10 bases between them. CDR1 is KGHSH, CDR2 LQKENI, per germline. CDR3 nucleotides: TGTGCCAGCTCACCTTCCCACGGGACTGAAGCTTTCTTT. Translating gives CASSPSHGTEAFF.

The genes are TRBV27 and TRBJ1-5, with TRBD1 matching over 9 bases. This CDR3 is 15 amino acids long. Losses at the gene ends were 6 bases for V and 1 base for J; bases not matched to a gene: 4. Germline assignment: CDR1 MNHEY and CDR2 SMNVEV (reference sequence). The CDR3, as DNA: TGTGCCAGCAGCGGCGGGACAGGGAGCAATCAGCCCCAGCATTTT. As protein: CASSGGTGSNQPQHF.

This chain links TRBV5-1 with TRBJ2-2; 8 positions match TRBD1. The CDR3 contains 14 residues. Trimming cost V 4 bases and J 5 bases; bases outside gene matches: 4. Germline values: CDR1 SGHRS, CDR2 YFSETQ. In nucleotides, the CDR3 is TGCGCCAGCAGCCCGGACAGGGCGACCGGGGAGCTGTTTTTT. Its protein product is CASSPDRATGELFF.

This chain links TRBV6-6 with TRBJ1-3, with D possibly TRBD1 on 6 matching bases. This CDR3 is built from 15 residues. Germline assignment: CDR1 MNHNY and CDR2 SVGAGI (reference sequence). V shed 7 bases and J shed 0 bases, with 13 bases lying between them. Here the CDR3 reads CASTHRDLSGNTIYF. The DNA of the CDR3 is TGTGCCAGCACACACAGGGACCTCTCTGGAAACACCATATATTTT.